This T cell receptor beta chain was sequenced in a study of vaccination and CD4 T cells after COVID-19. Study at large: Six males and four females, two of them Hispanic, were enrolled as convalescents. Control cultures received a CEFX pool, an HIV-1 Nef pool, or no peptide. Notes on the study in general: It was found that, in convalescent patients, 304 of 307 vaccine-specific clones were spike mono-reactive.

This clonotype counts as medium-sized. What it binds is not known. V lost 6 bases, J lost 5 bases, and 19 bases lay in between. CDR1 is MNHNS and CDR2 is SASEGT in the germline V gene. The CDR3 has 15 residues. The Oncomine TCR Beta short-read assay was what sequenced the DNA obtained from cultured CD4+ T cells. MiXCR, applied by TCRdb to the PCR reads, yields one record per CDR3 protein. The sample includes under 4,000 distinct CDR3 sequences, around 16% of them seen just once. Indicated treatment: roughly nine-day PBMC culture with coronavirus spike peptide pools or control peptides (ViraFEST assay).

Sequenced sample: CD4+ T cells from blood, cultured in vitro. The chain recombines TRBV6-1 with TRBJ2-5, with a weak D call TRBD2 (7 bases). The sequence was collected from a human donor who had recovered from COVID-19. The CDR3 DNA follows: TGTGCCAGCAGCGCCTTTGGGGGGGGGCGGGAGACCCAGTACTTC. Translation: CASSAFGGGRETQYF.